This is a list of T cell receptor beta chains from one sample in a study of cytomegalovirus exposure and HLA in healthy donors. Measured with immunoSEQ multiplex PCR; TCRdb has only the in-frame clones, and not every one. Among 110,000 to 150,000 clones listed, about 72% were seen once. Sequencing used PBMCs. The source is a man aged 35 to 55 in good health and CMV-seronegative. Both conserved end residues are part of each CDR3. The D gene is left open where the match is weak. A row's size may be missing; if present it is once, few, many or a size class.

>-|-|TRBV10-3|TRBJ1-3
CAISGFGSSGNTIYF
TGTGCCATCAGTGGGTTTGGGAGCTCTGGAAACACCATATATTTT
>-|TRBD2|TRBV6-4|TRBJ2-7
CASINSGTAYEQYF
TGTGCCAGCATTAATAGCGGGACCGCCTACGAGCAGTACTTC
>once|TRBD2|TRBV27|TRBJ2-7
CASSLWGTTPYEQYF
TGTGCCAGCAGTTTATGGGGGACTACCCCATACGAGCAGTACTTC
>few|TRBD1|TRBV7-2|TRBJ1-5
CASSLQGADQPQHF
TGTGCCAGCAGCTTACAGGGGGCTGATCAGCCCCAGCATTTT
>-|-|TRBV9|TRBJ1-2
CASSPGNYGYTF
TGTGCCAGCAGCCCGGGTAACTATGGCTACACCTTC
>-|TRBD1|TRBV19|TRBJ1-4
CASSMAGTETEKLFF
TGTGCCAGTAGTATGGCCGGGACAGAGACCGAAAAACTGTTTTTT
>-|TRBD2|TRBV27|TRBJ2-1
CASKTFGEGLSNEQFF
TGTGCCAGCAAAACGTTTGGGGAGGGCCTTAGCAATGAGCAGTTCTTC
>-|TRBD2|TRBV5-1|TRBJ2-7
CASSLGIAGGSSYEQYF
TGCGCCAGCAGCTTGGGGATAGCGGGAGGGAGTTCCTACGAGCAGTACTTC
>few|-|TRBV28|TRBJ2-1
CASSLSRGGEQFF
TGTGCCAGCAGTTTGTCCAGGGGTGGTGAGCAGTTCTTC
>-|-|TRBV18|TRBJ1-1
CASSPGRGLTEAFF
TGTGCCAGCTCACCAGGAAGGGGTCTCACTGAAGCTTTCTTT
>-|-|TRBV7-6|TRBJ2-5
CASSPLTGYETQYF
TGTGCCAGCAGCCCCTTAACAGGGTACGAGACCCAGTACTTC
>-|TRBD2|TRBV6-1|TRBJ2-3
CASRMGLADSDTQYF
TGTGCCAGCAGGATGGGACTAGCTGACTCAGATACGCAGTATTTT
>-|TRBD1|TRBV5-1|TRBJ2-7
CASREMRQGTHEQYF
TGCGCCAGCAGGGAGATGAGACAGGGGACCCACGAGCAGTACTTC
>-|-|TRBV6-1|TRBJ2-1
CASSEARVRKEQFF
TGTGCCAGCAGTGAAGCCAGGGTACGAAAGGAGCAGTTCTTC
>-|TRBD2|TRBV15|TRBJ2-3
CATSRASGPTDTQYF
TGTGCCACCAGCAGAGCTAGCGGTCCCACAGATACGCAGTATTTT
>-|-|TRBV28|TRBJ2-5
CASSYQGKGWTQYF
TGTGCCAGCAGTTACCAGGGGAAGGGGTGGACCCAGTACTTC
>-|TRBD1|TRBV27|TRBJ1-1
CASRRQGVSTEAFF
TGTGCCAGCAGGAGACAGGGGGTGAGCACTGAAGCTTTCTTT
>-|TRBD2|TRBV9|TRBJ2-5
CASSGSGAIQETQYF
TGTGCCAGCAGCGGTAGCGGGGCAATTCAAGAGACCCAGTACTTC
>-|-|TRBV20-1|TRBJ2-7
CSSSYSEQYF
TGCAGCTCAAGTTACTCCGAGCAGTACTTC
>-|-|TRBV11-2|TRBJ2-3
CASSLRLEGRTDTQYF
TGTGCCAGCAGCTTAAGGTTGGAGGGTCGGACAGATACGCAGTATTTT
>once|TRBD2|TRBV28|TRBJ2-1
CASSFGGARTSGRAYNEQFF
TGTGCCAGCAGTTTCGGCGGGGCTCGGACTAGCGGGAGGGCCTACAATGAGCAGTTCTTC
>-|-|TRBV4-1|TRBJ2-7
CASSHADRPSYEQYF
TGCGCCAGCAGCCACGCCGACAGGCCCTCCTACGAGCAGTACTTC
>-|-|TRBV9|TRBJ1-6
CASSAGGQGLNSPLHF
TGTGCCAGCAGCGCTGGGGGCCAGGGTTTGAATTCACCCCTCCACTTT
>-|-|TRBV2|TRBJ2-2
CASISTGNTGELFF
TGTGCCAGCATTTCGACAGGGAACACCGGGGAGCTGTTTTTT
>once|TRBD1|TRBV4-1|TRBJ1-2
CASREPGTGASYGYTF
TGCGCCAGCAGGGAACCCGGGACAGGGGCGAGCTATGGCTACACCTTC
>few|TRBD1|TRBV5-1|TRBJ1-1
CASSLLGQGATEAFF
TGCGCCAGCAGCTTGTTAGGACAGGGGGCAACTGAAGCTTTCTTT
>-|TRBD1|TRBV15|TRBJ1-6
CATSRRPGTGNSPLHF
TGTGCCACCAGCAGGCGGCCGGGGACAGGGAATTCACCCCTCCACTTT
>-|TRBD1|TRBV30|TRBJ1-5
CAWKVQGALSNQPQHF
TGTGCCTGGAAGGTCCAGGGGGCCCTTAGCAATCAGCCCCAGCATTTT
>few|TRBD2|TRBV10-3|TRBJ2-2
CAIRTGLAGETGELFF
TGTGCCATCCGAACGGGACTAGCGGGAGAGACCGGGGAGCTGTTTTTT
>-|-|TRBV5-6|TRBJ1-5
CASSTRSGNQPQHF
TGTGCCAGCAGCACCCGCTCGGGCAATCAGCCCCAGCATTTT
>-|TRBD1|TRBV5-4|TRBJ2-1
CASSFTGTGVYNEQFF
TGTGCCAGCAGCTTTACCGGGACAGGGGTTTACAATGAGCAGTTCTTC
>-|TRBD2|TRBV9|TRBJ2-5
CASAQGSGSWTQYF
TGTGCCAGCGCTCAGGGTAGCGGGAGTTGGACCCAGTACTTC
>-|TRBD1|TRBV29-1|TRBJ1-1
CSAYRGGNTEAFF
TGCAGCGCTTACAGGGGCGGGAACACTGAAGCTTTCTTT
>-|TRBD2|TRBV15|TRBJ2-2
CATSVTGLAGVTGELFF
TGTGCCACCAGCGTAACGGGACTAGCGGGAGTAACCGGGGAGCTGTTTTTT
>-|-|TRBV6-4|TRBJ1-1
CASDAGPNTEAFF
TGTGCCAGCGATGCGGGACCGAACACTGAAGCTTTCTTT
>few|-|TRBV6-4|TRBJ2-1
CASSDSSENEQFF
TGTGCCAGCAGTGACTCTAGCGAGAATGAGCAGTTCTTC
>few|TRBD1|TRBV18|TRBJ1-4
CASSPPGRGIGEKLFF
TGTGCCAGCTCACCACCGGGCAGGGGGATTGGTGAAAAACTGTTTTTT